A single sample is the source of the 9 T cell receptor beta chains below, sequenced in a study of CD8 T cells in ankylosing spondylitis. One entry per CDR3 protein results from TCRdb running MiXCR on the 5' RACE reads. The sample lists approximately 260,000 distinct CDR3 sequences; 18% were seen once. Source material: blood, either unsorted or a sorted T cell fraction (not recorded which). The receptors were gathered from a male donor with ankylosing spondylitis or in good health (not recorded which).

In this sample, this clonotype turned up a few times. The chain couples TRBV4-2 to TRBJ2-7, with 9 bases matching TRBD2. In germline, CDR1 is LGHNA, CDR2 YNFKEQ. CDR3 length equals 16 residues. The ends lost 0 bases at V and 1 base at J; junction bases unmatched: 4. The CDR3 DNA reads TGTGCCAGCAGCCAAGAGGCTAGCGGGACTTCCTACGAGCAGTACTTC. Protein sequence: CASSQEASGTSYEQYF.

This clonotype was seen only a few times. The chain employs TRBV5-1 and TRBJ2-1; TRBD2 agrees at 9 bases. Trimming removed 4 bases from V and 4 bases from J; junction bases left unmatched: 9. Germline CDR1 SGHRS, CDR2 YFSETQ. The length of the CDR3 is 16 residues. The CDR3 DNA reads TGCGCCAGCAGCCCCACCGGGACTAGCAGTTACAATGAGCAGTTCTTC. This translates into CASSPTGTSSYNEQFF.

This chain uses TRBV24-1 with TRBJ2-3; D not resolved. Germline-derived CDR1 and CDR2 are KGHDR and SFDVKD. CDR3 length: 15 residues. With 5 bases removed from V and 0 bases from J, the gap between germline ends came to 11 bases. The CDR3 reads CATSVEGSSTDTQYF. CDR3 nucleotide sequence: TGTGCCACCAGTGTTGAAGGATCTAGCACAGATACGCAGTATTTT.

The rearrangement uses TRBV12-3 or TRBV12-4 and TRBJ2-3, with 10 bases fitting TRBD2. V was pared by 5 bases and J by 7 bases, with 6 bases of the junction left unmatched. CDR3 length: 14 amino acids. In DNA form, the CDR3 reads TGTGCCAGCAGTCCCACTAGCGGGATAAATACGCAGTATTTT. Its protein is CASSPTSGINTQYF.

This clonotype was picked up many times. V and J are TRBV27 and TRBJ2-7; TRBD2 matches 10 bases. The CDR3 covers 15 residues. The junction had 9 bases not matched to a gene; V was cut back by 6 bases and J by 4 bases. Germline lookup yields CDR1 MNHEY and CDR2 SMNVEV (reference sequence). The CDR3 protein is CASSHPLAGVYEQYF. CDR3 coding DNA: TGTGCCAGCAGCCACCCGCTAGCGGGAGTTTACGAGCAGTACTTC.

The chain's CDR3 is CASSLALGQGGQPQHF. In DNA form, the CDR3 reads TGTGCCAGCAGCTTAGCGCTGGGACAGGGAGGCCAGCCCCAGCATTTT. This sequence joins TRBV7-9 and TRBJ1-5; 9 positions match TRBD1. This CDR3 has 16 amino acids. The germline CDR1 and CDR2 sequences are SEHNR and FQNEAQ (reference sequence). Unmatched junction bases numbered 7, after V lost 0 bases and J lost 7 bases.

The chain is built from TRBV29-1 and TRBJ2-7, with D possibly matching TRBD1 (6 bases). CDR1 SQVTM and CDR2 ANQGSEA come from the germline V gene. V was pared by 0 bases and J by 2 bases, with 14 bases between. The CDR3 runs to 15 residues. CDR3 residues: CSVEDSQGRTYEQYF. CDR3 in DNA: TGCAGCGTTGAAGATTCGCAGGGGCGGACCTACGAGCAGTACTTC.

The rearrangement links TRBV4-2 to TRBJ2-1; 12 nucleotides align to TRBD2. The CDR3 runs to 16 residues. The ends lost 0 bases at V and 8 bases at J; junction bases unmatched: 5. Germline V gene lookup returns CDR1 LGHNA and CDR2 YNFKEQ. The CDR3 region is CASSQEVTSGRYEQFF. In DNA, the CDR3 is TGTGCCAGCAGCCAAGAGGTTACTAGCGGGAGGTATGAGCAGTTCTTC.

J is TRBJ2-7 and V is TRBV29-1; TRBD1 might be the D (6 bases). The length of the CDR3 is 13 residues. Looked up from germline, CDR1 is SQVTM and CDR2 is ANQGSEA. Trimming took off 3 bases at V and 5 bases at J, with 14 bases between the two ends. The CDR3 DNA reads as TGCAGCGTTGAGGCAGGGGATAGGGACGAGCAGTACTTC. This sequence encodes CSVEAGDRDEQYF.